This T cell receptor beta chain was sequenced during a study of cytomegalovirus exposure and HLA in healthy donors. Overall study context: Earlier, fewer than 130 million unique TCR beta sequences were recovered from about 170 million T cells by an analysis.

The study's findings and limits: Reports credit the classifier with highly specific, highly sensitive diagnosis of cytomegalovirus status. Most TCR sequences were rare, but some public TCRs occurred in many donors.

This clone was seen more than once but under ten times. The antigen remains unidentified. PCR was performed using 60 Vbeta and 13 Jbeta primers. TCRdb's table, derived via immunoSEQ multiplex PCR, lists solely in-frame clones and lacks some. The table shows about 120,000 clones, with approximately 81% occurring only once. The germline gives CDR1 SGHRS, CDR2 YFSETQ. Trimming at V came to 1 base and at J to 3 bases, leaving 7 bases not matched to a gene. The CDR3 covers 16 residues. The sequencing sample was made of PBMCs. The TCR sequence derives from a man younger than 35 in good health and CMV-seronegative. The rearrangement joins TRBV5-1 to TRBJ2-1, with 7 bases matching TRBD1. The CDR3 is CASSLMAGGSYNEQFF. The CDR3 bases are TGCGCCAGCAGCTTGATGGCAGGGGGTAGCTACAATGAGCAGTTCTTC. Filled out from reference TRBV5-1 and TRBJ2-1, the complete variable domain reads KAGVTQTPRYLIKTRGQQVTLSCSPISGHRSVSWYQQTPGQGLQFLFEYFSETQRNKGNFPGRFSGRQFSNSRSEMNVSTLELGDSALYLCASSLMAGGSYNEQFFGPGTRLTVL.